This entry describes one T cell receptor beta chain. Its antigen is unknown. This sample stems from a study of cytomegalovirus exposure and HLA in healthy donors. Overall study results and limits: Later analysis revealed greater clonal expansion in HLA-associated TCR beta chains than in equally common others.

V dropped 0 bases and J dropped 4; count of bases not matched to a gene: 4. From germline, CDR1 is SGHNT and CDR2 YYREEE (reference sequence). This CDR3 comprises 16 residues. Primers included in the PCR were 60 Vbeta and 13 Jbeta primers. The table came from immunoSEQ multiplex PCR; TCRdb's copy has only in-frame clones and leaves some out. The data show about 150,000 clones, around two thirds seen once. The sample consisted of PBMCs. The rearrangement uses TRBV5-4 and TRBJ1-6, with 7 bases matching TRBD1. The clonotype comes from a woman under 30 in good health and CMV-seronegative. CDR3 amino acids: CASSLGGTAYNSPLHF. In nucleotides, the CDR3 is TGTGCCAGCAGCTTGGGGGGGACAGCGTATAATTCACCCCTCCACTTT.